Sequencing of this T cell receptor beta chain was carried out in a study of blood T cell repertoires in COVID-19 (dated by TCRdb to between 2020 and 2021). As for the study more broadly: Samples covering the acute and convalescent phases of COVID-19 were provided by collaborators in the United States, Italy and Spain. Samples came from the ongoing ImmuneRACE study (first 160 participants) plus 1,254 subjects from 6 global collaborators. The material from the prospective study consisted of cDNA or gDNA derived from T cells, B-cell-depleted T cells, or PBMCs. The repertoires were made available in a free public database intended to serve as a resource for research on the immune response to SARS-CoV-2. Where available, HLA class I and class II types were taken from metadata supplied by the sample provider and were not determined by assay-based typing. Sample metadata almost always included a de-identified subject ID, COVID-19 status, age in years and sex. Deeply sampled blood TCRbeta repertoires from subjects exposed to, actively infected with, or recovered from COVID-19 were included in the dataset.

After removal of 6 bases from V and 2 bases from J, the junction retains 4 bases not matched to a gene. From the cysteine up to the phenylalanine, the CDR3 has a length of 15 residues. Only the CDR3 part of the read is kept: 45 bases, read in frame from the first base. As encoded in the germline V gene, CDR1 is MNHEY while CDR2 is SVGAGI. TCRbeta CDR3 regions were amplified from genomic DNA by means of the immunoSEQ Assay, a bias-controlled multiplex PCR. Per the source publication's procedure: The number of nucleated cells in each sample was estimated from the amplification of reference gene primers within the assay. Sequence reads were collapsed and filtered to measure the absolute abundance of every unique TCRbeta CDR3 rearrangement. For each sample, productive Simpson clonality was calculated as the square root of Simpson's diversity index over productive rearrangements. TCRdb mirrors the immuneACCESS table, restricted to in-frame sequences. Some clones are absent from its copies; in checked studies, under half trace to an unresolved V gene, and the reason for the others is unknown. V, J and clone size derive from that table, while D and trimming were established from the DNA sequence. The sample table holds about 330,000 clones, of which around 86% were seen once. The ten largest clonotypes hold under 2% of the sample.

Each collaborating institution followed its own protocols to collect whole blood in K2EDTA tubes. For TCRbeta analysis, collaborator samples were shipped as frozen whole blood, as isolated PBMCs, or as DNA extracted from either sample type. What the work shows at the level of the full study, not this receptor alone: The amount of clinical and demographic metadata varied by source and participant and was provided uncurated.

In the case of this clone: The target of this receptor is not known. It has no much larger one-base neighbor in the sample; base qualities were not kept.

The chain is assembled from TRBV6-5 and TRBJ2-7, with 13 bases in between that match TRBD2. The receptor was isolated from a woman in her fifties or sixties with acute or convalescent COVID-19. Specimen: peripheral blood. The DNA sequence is TGTGCCAGCAGCGCCGGGACTAGCGGGACCTACGAGCAGTACTTC. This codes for CASSAGTSGTYEQYF.